This TCR beta chain was recovered during a study of T cell repertoires in cytomegalovirus infection. Study-wide background: Public TCR beta signature analysis indicated the presence of both CMV infection and matching HLA type. General study points: Cumulated frequencies of public TCR beta families served to identify carriers of CMV plus the relevant HLA. Dominant in the ex vivo response were TCR beta clonotypes restricted by HLA-C and specific for CMV.

TCRdb recomputed calls from the reads with MiXCR, one row per CDR3 protein. The table records roughly 300,000 distinct CDR3 sequences, over 7.5% of them present only once. This CDR3 is built from 16 residues. Germline V gene lookup returns CDR1 SGHVS and CDR2 FQNEAQ. Trimming took 5 bases from V and 4 from J, leaving 18 bases between them. This clonotype was seen a few times. What it binds is not known. V gene TRBV7-8 combines with J gene TRBJ1-5; D unclear. The material sequenced was PBMCs. The source of this sequence is a human donor in good health (CMV status not recorded). Some clones in this sample may be carry-over from other donors' samples. CDR3: CASSHSWVGENQPQHF. The CDR3 DNA sequence: TGTGCCAGCAGCCATTCGTGGGTCGGGGAGAATCAGCCCCAGCATTTT.